This T cell receptor (beta chain) was sequenced for a study of beta chain features in type 1 diabetes. The authors reverse transcribed all of the isolated RNA, so sequencing captured expressed TCRB transcripts. The method was immunoSEQ multiplex PCR; TCRdb's version includes in-frame clones alone and lacks a portion of them. Among roughly 40,000 clones listed, 55% to 70% were seen once. The CDR3 contains 13 residues. The V gene's germline CDR1 is LNHDA and CDR2 SQIVND (reference sequence). Between the trimmed V and J ends, which lost 9 bases and 5 bases, there was a span of 13 bases. Only a few counts were recorded for this clone.

The chain recombines TRBV19 with TRBJ2-2, with D possibly matching TRBD1 (5 bases). Sequenced: Tregs from blood. The TCR was taken from a woman in her twenties or thirties in good health. The CDR3 DNA reads as TGTGCCAGCTACCAAAGGGGAACCGGGGAGCTGTTTTTT. Protein sequence: CASYQRGTGELFF.